The 17 T cell receptor beta chains reported below all come from one sample, sequenced in a study of T cells in Graves' hyperthyroidism and ophthalmopathy. Using RNA transcripts as the source, TCR beta CDR3 regions were amplified. When the TCR CDR3 underwent first-round RT-PCR, the HTBI primer set was used. TCRdb reanalysed the multiplex PCR reads using MiXCR and keeps one entry per CDR3 protein. The table records roughly 520,000 distinct CDR3 sequences, about 24% of them present only once. The sequenced material came from blood. These receptors all come from a woman aged 25 to 39 with Graves' ophthalmopathy.

The V call is TRBV9, the J call TRBJ2-2; possibly TRBD1 for D (7 bases). V lost 4 bases and J lost 4, with 23 bases in between. Germline assignment: CDR1 SGDLS and CDR2 YYNGEE. This CDR3 is built from 18 residues. The DNA for the CDR3 is TGTGCCAGCAGCCCAGGGGGGCAGGGCTTTTCGATCACCGGGGAGCTGTTTTTT. It encodes CASSPGGQGFSITGELFF. Using reference TRBV9 and TRBJ2-2 for the parts outside the CDR3, the full variable domain is DSGVTQTPKHLITATGQRVTLRCSPRSGDLSVYWYQQSLDQGLQFLIQYYNGEERAKGNILERFSAQQFPDLHSELNLSSLELGDSALYFCASSPGGQGFSITGELFFGEGSRLTVL.

This clonotype was seen a handful of times. The chain carries TRBV11-1 and TRBJ2-2, with D unclear. Germline V gene sequence: CDR1 SGHAT, CDR2 FQDESV (reference sequence). With 1 base removed from V and 8 bases from J, the gap between germline ends came to 8 bases. The CDR3 has 13 residues. CDR3 coding DNA: TGTGCCAGCAGCTTAGAGGCTAGAGGGGAGCTGTTTTTT. Translation: CASSLEARGELFF.

At least ten counts were recorded for this clonotype. The chain joins TRBV5-1 to TRBJ2-5, with unresolved D. Germline V CDR1 and CDR2: SGHRS, YFSETQ. The CDR3 sequence is 14 residues long. Trimming stripped 0 bases from V and 5 bases from J, with 11 bases between. In DNA, the CDR3 is TGCGCCAGCAGCTTGGATCCAGGTTCGGAGACCCAGTACTTC. As protein: CASSLDPGSETQYF.

The chain couples TRBV18 to TRBJ1-1; no definite D call. The CDR3 has 14 residues. Germline V gene data show CDR1 as KGHSH and CDR2 as LQKENI. V lost 2 bases and J lost 0, with 7 bases in between. CDR3 DNA sequence: TGTGCCAGCTCACCAAGGAGCATGAACACTGAAGCTTTCTTT. It encodes CASSPRSMNTEAFF. The full variable domain, its missing parts supplied by reference TRBV18 and TRBJ1-1, is NAGVMQNPRHLVRRRGQEARLRCSPMKGHSHVYWYRQLPEEGLKFMVYLQKENIIDESGMPKERFSAEFPKEGPSILRIQQVVRGDSAAYFCASSPRSMNTEAFFGQGTRLTVV.

This clonotype has only one observation. A much larger clone is a single base away; this may be a read error. The CDR3 does not end in the conserved phenylalanine or tryptophan, so this is likely a read error. The rearrangement joins TRBV2 to TRBJ1-1; possibly TRBD1 for D (5 bases). Germline loops: CDR1 SNHLY, CDR2 FYNNEI. The V and J ends lost 11 bases and 0 bases respectively, with 13 bases between them. The CDR3 consists of 13 residues. CDR3 region: CAGTQGMNTEAFS. The CDR3 coding sequence is TGTGCCGGCACCCAGGGCATGAACACTGAAGCTTTCTCT.

The sample holds many counts of this clonotype. CDR3 sequence reads: CASSRAGATEAFF. CDR3 DNA: TGTGCCAGCAGCCGGGCGGGAGCCACTGAAGCTTTCTTT. The chain couples TRBV7-9 to TRBJ1-1; D not resolved. Trimming removed 5 bases from V and 4 bases from J, with 11 bases in between. Germline V lookup: CDR1 SEHNR, CDR2 FQNEAQ (reference sequence). This CDR3 region has 13 residues.

For this clonotype: With a much larger clone just one base away, this may be a read error. The chain uses TRBV19 and TRBJ1-5; possibly TRBD1 for D (6 bases). V was cut by 5 bases and J by 4 bases, with 18 bases left in between. Germline lookup yields CDR1 LNHDA and CDR2 SQIVND (reference sequence). The CDR3 extends over 16 amino acids. Here the CDR3 reads CASSARLGHPNQPQHF. The CDR3 DNA reads TGTGCCAGTAGTGCTCGACTGGGACATCCAAATCAGCCCCAGCATTTT. Full variable domain (missing parts from reference TRBV19 and TRBJ1-5): DGGITQSPKYLFRKEGQNVTLSCEQNLNHDAMYWYRQDPGQGLRLIYYSQIVNDFQKGDIAEGYSVSREKKESFPLTVTSAQKNPTAFYLCASSARLGHPNQPQHFGDGTRLSIL.

The genes are TRBV5-1 and TRBJ1-6; a weak D match, TRBD1 (5 bases). This CDR3 region has 16 residues. Germline V CDR1 and CDR2: SGHRS, YFSETQ. Trimming cost V 0 bases and J 9 bases, with 16 bases left between them. The CDR3 here is CASSLAPDRDLSPLHF. DNA for the CDR3: TGCGCCAGCAGCTTGGCCCCTGACAGAGACCTTTCACCCCTCCACTTT.

The chain couples TRBV7-8 to TRBJ2-7; tentative D call: TRBD2 (5 bases). V was trimmed by 7 bases and J by 4 bases, leaving 17 bases between them. CDR1 and CDR2 (germline): SGHVS, FQNEAQ. The CDR3 runs 14 residues. The CDR3, as DNA: TGTGCCAGCACCCTCGGCTCCGGGGAGTACGAGCAGTACTTC. It specifies CASTLGSGEYEQYF.

The table lists this clonotype with many counts. The chain carries TRBV4-1 and TRBJ1-2, with D maybe TRBD1 (5 bases). V was cut by 1 base and J by 2 bases, with 11 bases left in between. CDR3 length equals 15 residues. The V gene's germline CDR1 is MGHRA and CDR2 YSYEKL. The CDR3 is CASSQVETENYGYTF. CDR3 coding DNA: TGCGCCAGCAGCCAAGTTGAGACAGAGAACTATGGCTACACCTTC.

For this clonotype: A much larger clone lies a single base off, so this may be a read error. The chain joins TRBV19 to TRBJ1-2; possible D gene TRBD1, 5 bases. CDR3 size: 16 residues. Germline-derived CDR1 and CDR2 are LNHDA and SQIVND (reference sequence). The CDR3 here is CASSVDEAGLENGYTF. Written as DNA, the CDR3 is TGTGCCAGTAGTGTAGATGAAGCAGGGCTGGAGAATGGCTACACCTTC.

This chain links TRBV12-3 or TRBV12-4 with TRBJ2-7; 9 bases map to TRBD1. The V segment lost 3 bases and the J segment 6 bases; nucleotides outside the gene matches: 12. CDR3 size: 16 residues. The CDR3 nucleotides read TGTGCCAGCAGTTTCGCTCGGAACAGGGGGCCCATCGAGCAGTACTTC. This sequence encodes CASSFARNRGPIEQYF.

In its sample, this clonotype was seen many times. Here the CDR3 reads CASSIGPPYEQYF. The CDR3 DNA sequence: TGTGCCAGCAGTATCGGACCGCCCTACGAGCAGTACTTC. The chain couples TRBV27 to TRBJ2-7; D call uncertain. Trimming left V 5 bases short and J 2 bases short, with 10 bases between. The CDR3 has 13 residues. The germline gives CDR1 MNHEY, CDR2 SMNVEV (reference sequence).

V usage is TRBV2 and J usage is TRBJ2-2; 7 bases align to TRBD2. Germline CDR1 and CDR2: SNHLY and FYNNEI. The CDR3 totals 15 residues. V dropped 6 bases and J dropped 3; count of bases not matched to a gene: 7. The CDR3 spells CASRPGTTYTGELFF. As DNA, the CDR3 is TGTGCCAGCAGGCCCGGGACTACCTACACCGGGGAGCTGTTTTTT.

There are many counts of this clonotype. The V call is TRBV11-2, the J call TRBJ1-1; D not certain. Germline lookup yields CDR1 SGHAT and CDR2 FQNNGV. This CDR3 comprises 13 residues. Deletions cut 7 bases from V and 6 bases from J, with 15 bases between. CDR3 in amino acids: CASTGLLHPEAFF. The CDR3 DNA follows: TGTGCCAGCACAGGACTTCTGCACCCTGAAGCTTTCTTT.

This clonotype was counted at least ten times. V usage is TRBV7-9 and J usage is TRBJ2-4; maybe TRBD1 (6 bases). Germline V gene data show CDR1 as SEHNR and CDR2 as FQNEAQ (reference sequence). Trimming left V 5 bases short and J 9 bases short, with 20 bases between. This CDR3 has 15 residues. The CDR3 here is CASSLVGAQGGIQYF. The CDR3 nucleotides read TGTGCCAGCAGCCTAGTGGGGGCGCAGGGTGGCATTCAGTACTTC.

This clonotype was counted many times. V is TRBV30 and J is TRBJ1-1; D is uncertain. V gave up 3 bases and J gave up 1 base, with 9 bases separating them. CDR1 is GTSNPN, CDR2 SVGIG, per germline (reference sequence). The CDR3 runs 13 residues. The CDR3, as DNA: TGTGCCTGGAGCCCGACACCGAACACTGAAGCTTTCTTT. Encoded protein: CAWSPTPNTEAFF.